A selection of T cell receptor beta chains follows, all from one sample in a study of immune evolution from preneoplasia to lung adenocarcinoma. Assay used: immunoSEQ multiplex PCR; TCRdb lists only in-frame clones, some missing. This sample has several thousand clones; approximately 73% occur once, and the top ten carry 11%. The specimen was FFPE minimally invasive lung adenocarcinoma tissue. The receptors derive from a person aged 65 to 79 with lung adenocarcinoma. Both conserved end residues are part of each CDR3. A D gene is named only where the DNA matches it firmly. Clone size is stated in some rows and not others, as once, few, many or a class when expanded.

d_gene	v_gene	abundance	j_gene	CDR3aa	CDR3nt
NA	TRBV21-1	NA	TRBJ1-1	CASSKSPGAGWTFF	TGTGCCAGCAGCAAATCTCCAGGGGCAGGGTGGACTTTCTTT
NA	TRBV2	NA	TRBJ2-5	CASSEGWAQETQYF	TGTGCCAGCAGTGAAGGTTGGGCCCAAGAGACCCAGTACTTC
NA	TRBV6-5	NA	TRBJ2-7	CASRIGASYEQYF	TGTGCCAGCAGAATCGGAGCTTCCTACGAGCAGTACTTC
TRBD1	TRBV14	NA	TRBJ2-7	CASSAGQAEQYF	TGTGCCAGCAGCGCTGGACAGGCAGAGCAGTACTTC
NA	TRBV30	once	TRBJ2-2	CAWSASGAGELFF	TGTGCCTGGAGTGCCTCAGGGGCTGGGGAGCTGTTTTTT
TRBD2	TRBV2	NA	TRBJ2-1	CASSDGLAGGLNSYNEQFF	TGTGCCAGCAGTGACGGACTAGCGGGAGGGTTGAACTCCTACAATGAGCAGTTCTTC
NA	TRBV9	NA	TRBJ2-2	CASSVASANTGELFF	TGTGCCAGCAGCGTAGCTAGCGCCAACACCGGGGAGCTGTTTTTT
NA	TRBV5-1	NA	TRBJ2-4	CASSLKAGQAKNIQYF	TGCGCCAGCAGCTTGAAGGCGGGGCAAGCCAAAAACATTCAGTACTTC
TRBD1	TRBV7-9	NA	TRBJ1-2	CASSSTTGDYGYTF	TGTGCCAGCAGCTCTACGACAGGGGACTATGGCTACACCTTC
NA	TRBV5-1	medium-sized	TRBJ2-1	CASSLDGSGSFF	TGCGCCAGCAGCTTGGACGGTAGCGGCTCGTTCTTC
TRBD2	TRBV7-3	NA	TRBJ2-1	CASSSGSGSGDEQFF	TGTGCCAGCAGCTCGGGGAGCGGGAGCGGGGATGAGCAGTTCTTC
NA	TRBV19	NA	TRBJ1-1	CASSTGARRTEAFF	TGTGCCAGTAGTACGGGGGCGCGGCGCACTGAAGCTTTCTTT
TRBD1	TRBV11-2	few	TRBJ2-4	CASSVDRGNIQYF	TGTGCCAGCAGCGTCGACAGGGGGAACATTCAGTACTTC
NA	TRBV19	few	TRBJ1-5	CASRRQGYNQPQHF	TGTGCCAGTAGGAGGCAGGGATACAATCAGCCCCAGCATTTT
NA	TRBV5-1	once	TRBJ2-2	CASSSEGRTDTGELFF	TGCGCCAGCAGCTCGGAGGGACGGACGGACACCGGGGAGCTGTTTTTT
NA	TRBV19	NA	TRBJ2-1	CASRDPSTSTEQFF	TGTGCCAGTAGGGACCCCTCCACTAGCACTGAGCAGTTCTTC
NA	TRBV30	NA	TRBJ2-3	CAFKLGDTQYF	TGTGCCTTTAAACTCGGAGATACGCAGTATTTT
NA	TRBV5-3	NA	TRBJ2-3	CARSLRAVDTQYF	TGTGCCAGAAGCTTGCGAGCGGTAGATACGCAGTATTTT
TRBD1	TRBV11-1	NA	TRBJ2-2	CASSVWTGVYTGELFF	TGTGCCAGCAGCGTTTGGACAGGGGTATACACCGGGGAGCTGTTTTTT
TRBD2	TRBV10-3	NA	TRBJ2-1	CATMQLAGGALYNEQFF	TGTGCCACCATGCAGCTAGCGGGAGGGGCCCTCTACAATGAGCAGTTCTTC
TRBD2	TRBV28	NA	TRBJ2-1	CASSRYEYSGTEQFF	TGTGCCAGCAGCCGTTACGAATATAGCGGGACTGAGCAGTTCTTC
NA	TRBV30	NA	TRBJ2-5	CAWSVRVSETQYF	TGTGCCTGGAGTGTACGAGTTTCAGAGACCCAGTACTTC